A selection of T cell receptor beta chains follows, all from one sample in a study of beta chain features in type 1 diabetes. Clones were sequenced by immunoSEQ multiplex PCR, and TCRdb holds only the in-frame ones, with some missing. The sample carries a few hundred thousand clones, approximately 10% recorded once. Sequencing used naive CD4+ T cells from blood. The source of these receptors is a man in his thirties or forties with type 1 diabetes. Each CDR3 is given with its conserved first and last residue. Each record gives: J gene, V gene, clone size, D gene, CDR3 DNA, CDR3 protein. The D gene is left open where the match is weak. Size is stated for part of the rows, as once, few or many counts, or as a class when the clone is expanded.

>TRBJ2-3|TRBV19|.|TRBD2
TGTGCCAGTAGAACGGGACTAGCGGGTACAGATACGCAGTATTTT
CASRTGLAGTDTQYF
>TRBJ1-2|TRBV19|.|.
TGTGCCAGTAGTATACTCCGATCCGGGAAGTCCCCCTCCGGCTACACCTTC
CASSILRSGKSPSGYTF
>TRBJ2-7|TRBV4-2|few|TRBD2
TGTGCCAGCAGCCAAGGGGCCGGGACTACCGATTCCTACGAGCAGTACTTC
CASSQGAGTTDSYEQYF
>TRBJ2-7|TRBV5-4|few|TRBD1
TGTGCCAGCAGCCTAGGACAGGGAATCCCCTACGAGCAGTACTTC
CASSLGQGIPYEQYF
>TRBJ2-7|TRBV6-6|few|.
TGTGCCAGCACCCTGTCTACCGGGGAGCAGTACTTC
CASTLSTGEQYF
>TRBJ2-7|TRBV9|few|.
TGTGCCAGCGGAGAGGGGGTCTCAGGTGAGCAGTACTTC
CASGEGVSGEQYF
>TRBJ2-2|TRBV5-4|.|.
TGTGCCAGCAGCTTGGGGCGGATTAACACCGGGGAGCTGTTTTTT
CASSLGRINTGELFF
>TRBJ1-5|TRBV2|.|.
TGTGCCAGCAGGCGGGTAAATCAGCCCCAGCATTTT
CASRRVNQPQHF
>TRBJ2-5|TRBV5-1|few|TRBD2
TGCGCCAGCAGCTTGCCTCCGACTAGCGGCCAGGGGGCCCAGTACTTC
CASSLPPTSGQGAQYF
>TRBJ2-3|TRBV6-5|.|TRBD1
TGTGCCAGCACACAGGGGCATACGCAGTATTTT
CASTQGHTQYF
>TRBJ1-5|TRBV7-2|few|.
TGTGCCAGCAGCTTCGCGAGCAGCAATCAGCCCCAGCATTTT
CASSFASSNQPQHF
>TRBJ2-5|TRBV7-3|few|.
TGTGCCAGCAGCCCCTCCCGGGATTTCTGGGAGACCCAGTACTTC
CASSPSRDFWETQYF
>TRBJ2-3|TRBV7-3|.|.
TGTGCCAGCAGCCTCACGGGGGATACGCAGTATTTT
CASSLTGDTQYF
>TRBJ2-7|TRBV27|.|TRBD2
TGTGCCAGCAGTACTAGCGGGGGGGCCGGGTACGAGCAGTACTTC
CASSTSGGAGYEQYF
>TRBJ2-7|TRBV2|.|.
TGTGCCAGCAGTGAAAGACAGGTCGGCGAGCAGTACTTC
CASSERQVGEQYF
>TRBJ2-2|TRBV9|.|.
TGTGCCAGCAGCCTCTACCGGACAGGAGGGGTAACCGGGGAGCTGTTTTTT
CASSLYRTGGVTGELFF
>TRBJ1-1|TRBV7-9|.|TRBD1
TGTGCCAGCAGCCCAGGGGACAGGGGACGGCCAAAAGCTTTCTTT
CASSPGDRGRPKAFF
>TRBJ1-1|TRBV9|.|.
TGTGCCAGCAGCGTTAGGCCCGATGGGGCGTTGGCGAACACTGAAGCTTTCTTT
CASSVRPDGALANTEAFF
>TRBJ1-1|TRBV7-3|.|TRBD1
TGTGCCAGCAGCTCTAGGACAGGGACTGAAGCTTTCTTT
CASSSRTGTEAFF
>TRBJ2-1|TRBV9|.|TRBD2
TGTGCCAGCAGCTCACTAGCGGGGAAATACAATGAGCAGTTCTTC
CASSSLAGKYNEQFF
>TRBJ1-2|TRBV18|few|.
TGTGCCAGCTCCCGCGATATCTATGGCTACACCTTC
CASSRDIYGYTF
>TRBJ2-7|TRBV28|few|.
TGTGCCAGCACCCCCCCGGGGAACCTTTACGAGCAGTACTTC
CASTPPGNLYEQYF
>TRBJ1-2|TRBV9|.|.
TGTGCCAGCAGCCCAACGACAGGTTCATATGGCTACACCTTC
CASSPTTGSYGYTF
>TRBJ2-7|TRBV19|few|TRBD1
TGTGCCAGTAGTAGGGACAGCTACGAGCAGTACTTC
CASSRDSYEQYF
>TRBJ2-4|TRBV7-9|few|TRBD2
TGTGCCAGCAGCTTACCTTGGGAGGGCCGACTTCACATTCAGTACTTC
CASSLPWEGRLHIQYF